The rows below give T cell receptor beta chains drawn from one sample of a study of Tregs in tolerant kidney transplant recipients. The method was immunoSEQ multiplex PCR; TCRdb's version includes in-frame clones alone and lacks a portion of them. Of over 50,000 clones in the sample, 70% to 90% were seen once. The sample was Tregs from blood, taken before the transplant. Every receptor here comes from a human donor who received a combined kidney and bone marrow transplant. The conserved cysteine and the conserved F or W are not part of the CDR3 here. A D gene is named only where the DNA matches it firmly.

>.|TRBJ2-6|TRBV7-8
ASSKVGRAGVSGANVLT
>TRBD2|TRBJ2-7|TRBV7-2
ASSLRGTSGGESSYEQY
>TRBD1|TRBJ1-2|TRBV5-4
ASSARTGTGGNGYT
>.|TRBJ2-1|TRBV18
ASSPRSGAYNEQF
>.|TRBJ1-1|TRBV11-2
ASSLVGSGDRTEAF
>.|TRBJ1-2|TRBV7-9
ASSRDRANYGYT
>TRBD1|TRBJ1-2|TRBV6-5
ASSYSRDSYGYT
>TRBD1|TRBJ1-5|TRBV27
ASSSGTGHLGNQPQH
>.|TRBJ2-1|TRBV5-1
ASSLASLGRNNEQF
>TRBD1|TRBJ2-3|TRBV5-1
ASSLSGQHTDTQY
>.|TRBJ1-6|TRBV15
ATSRDPTRGYNSPLH
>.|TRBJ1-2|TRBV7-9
ASSRRDGYT
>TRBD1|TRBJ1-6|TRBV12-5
ASGLVGVGTGLH
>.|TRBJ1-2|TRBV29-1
SARFLSGYT
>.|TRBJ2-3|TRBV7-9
ASSLFYTDTQY
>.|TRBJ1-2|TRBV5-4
ASTLSGGGGYT
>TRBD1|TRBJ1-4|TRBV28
ASSETVGTANEKLF
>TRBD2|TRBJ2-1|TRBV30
AWSALTSGTYNEQF
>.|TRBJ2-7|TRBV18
ASSQGSYEQY
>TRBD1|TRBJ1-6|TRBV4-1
ASSQTDRGGSSPLH
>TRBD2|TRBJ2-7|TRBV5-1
ASSFGGRDNEQY
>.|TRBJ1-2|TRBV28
ASSLSTSPHGYT
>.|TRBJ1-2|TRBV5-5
ASSLRSARDYGYT
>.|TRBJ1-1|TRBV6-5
ASSYSDRRNTEAF
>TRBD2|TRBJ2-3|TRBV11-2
ASSLGAGSTDTQY
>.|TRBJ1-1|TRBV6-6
ASSSPATQGTEAF
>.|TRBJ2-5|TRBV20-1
SARGETQY
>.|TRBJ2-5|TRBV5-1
ASSGGIQETQY
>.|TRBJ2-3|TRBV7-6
ASQIGGSTDTQY
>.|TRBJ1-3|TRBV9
ASSPYPRNTIY
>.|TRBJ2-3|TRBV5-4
ASSLSRGVGTDTQY
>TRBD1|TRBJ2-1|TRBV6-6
ASSHGQVLRDEQF
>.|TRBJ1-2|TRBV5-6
ASSLLERAEDGYT
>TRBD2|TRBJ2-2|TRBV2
ASSEPGTSGRRAGELF
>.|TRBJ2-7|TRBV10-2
ASRTPGGEQY
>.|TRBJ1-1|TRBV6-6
ASSGNLNTEAF
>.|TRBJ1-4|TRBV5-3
ARSPTPDSDEEKLF
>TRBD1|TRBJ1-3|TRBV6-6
ASSRTGTFL
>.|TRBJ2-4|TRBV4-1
ASSQLDTAGNIQY
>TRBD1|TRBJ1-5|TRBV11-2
ASSLQGGSNQPQH
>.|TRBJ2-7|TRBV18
ASSNSYEQY
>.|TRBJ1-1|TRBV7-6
ASSPNIHRVAPSTEAF